This T cell receptor (beta chain) was profiled in a study of cytomegalovirus exposure and HLA in healthy donors. The PCR contained 60 Vbeta and 13 Jbeta primers. Clones were read by immunoSEQ multiplex PCR, and TCRdb kept only the in-frame ones, dropping some. The repertoire consists of approximately 160,000 clones, with 80% to 85% occurring once and the leading ten covering roughly 0.99%. The CDR3 has 14 amino acids. Per the germline V gene, CDR1 is MDHEN and CDR2 is SYDVKM. The germline V and J ends were trimmed by 1 base and 5 bases, with 11 bases remaining between them. The rearrangement joins TRBV28 to TRBJ2-5; D is ambiguous. The source material was PBMCs. The sequence was collected from a girl aged 2-10 years in good health and CMV-seropositive. CDR3: CASSLFGAIETQYF. In DNA form, the CDR3 reads TGTGCCAGCAGTTTATTTGGTGCGATCGAGACCCAGTACTTC.